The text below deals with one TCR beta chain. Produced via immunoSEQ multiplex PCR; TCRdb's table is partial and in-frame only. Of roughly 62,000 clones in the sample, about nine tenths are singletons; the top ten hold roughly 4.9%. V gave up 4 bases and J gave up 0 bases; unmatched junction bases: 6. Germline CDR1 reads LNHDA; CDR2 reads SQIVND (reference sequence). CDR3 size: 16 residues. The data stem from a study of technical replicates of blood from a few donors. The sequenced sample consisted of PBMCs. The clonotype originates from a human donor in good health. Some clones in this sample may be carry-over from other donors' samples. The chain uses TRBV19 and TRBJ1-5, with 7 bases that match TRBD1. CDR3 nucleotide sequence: TGTGCCAGTAGTAGCAGGGGGTGGGATAGCAATCAGCCCCAGCATTTT. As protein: CASSSRGWDSNQPQHF.